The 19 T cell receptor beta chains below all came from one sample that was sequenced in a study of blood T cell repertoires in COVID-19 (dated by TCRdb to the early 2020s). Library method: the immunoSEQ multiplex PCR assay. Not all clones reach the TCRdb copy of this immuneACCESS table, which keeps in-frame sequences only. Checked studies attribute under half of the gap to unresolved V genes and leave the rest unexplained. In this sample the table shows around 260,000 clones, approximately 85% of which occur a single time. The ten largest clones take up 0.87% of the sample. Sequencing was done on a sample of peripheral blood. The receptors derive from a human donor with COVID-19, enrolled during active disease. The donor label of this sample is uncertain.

CDR3 nucleotide sequence: TGCGCCAGCAGCGAGGACCAAGAGACCCAGTACTTC. Its translation: CASSEDQETQYF. The rearrangement uses TRBV5-1 and TRBJ2-5; unclear D gene. V lost 4 bases and J 0 bases, leaving 4 bases between the germline ends. The V gene's germline CDR1 is SGHRS and CDR2 YFSETQ. This CDR3 is built from 12 residues.

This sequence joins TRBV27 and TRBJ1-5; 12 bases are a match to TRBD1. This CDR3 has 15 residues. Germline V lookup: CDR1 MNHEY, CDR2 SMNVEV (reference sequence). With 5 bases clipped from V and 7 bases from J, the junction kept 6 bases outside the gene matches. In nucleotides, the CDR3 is TGTGCCAGCAGTAGGGGACAGGGGGCCGGACAGCCCCAGCATTTT. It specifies CASSRGQGAGQPQHF.

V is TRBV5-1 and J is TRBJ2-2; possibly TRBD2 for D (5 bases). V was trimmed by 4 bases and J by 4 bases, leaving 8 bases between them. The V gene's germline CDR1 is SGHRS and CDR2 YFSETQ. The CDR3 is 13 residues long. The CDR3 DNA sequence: TGCGCCAGCAGCCGGGCGGGCACCGGGGAGCTGTTTTTT. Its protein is CASSRAGTGELFF.

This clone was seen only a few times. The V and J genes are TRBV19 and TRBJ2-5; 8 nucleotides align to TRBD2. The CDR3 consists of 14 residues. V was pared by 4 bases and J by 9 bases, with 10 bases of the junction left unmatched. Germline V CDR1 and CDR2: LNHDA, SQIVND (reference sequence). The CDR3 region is CASSTLADDGAQYF. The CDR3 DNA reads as TGTGCCAGTAGTACACTAGCGGATGACGGGGCCCAGTACTTC.

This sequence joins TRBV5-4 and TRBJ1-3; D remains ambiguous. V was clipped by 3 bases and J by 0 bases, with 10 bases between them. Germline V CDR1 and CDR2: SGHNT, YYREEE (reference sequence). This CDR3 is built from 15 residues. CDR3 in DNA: TGTGCCAGCAGCTCGCCCGGGGTCTCTGGAAACACCATATATTTT. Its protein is CASSSPGVSGNTIYF.

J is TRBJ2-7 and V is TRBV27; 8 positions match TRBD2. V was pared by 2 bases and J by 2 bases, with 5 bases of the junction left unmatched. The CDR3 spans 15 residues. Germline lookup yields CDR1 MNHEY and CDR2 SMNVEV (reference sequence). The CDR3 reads CASSLGAGGAYEQYF. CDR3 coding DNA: TGTGCCAGCAGTTTAGGGGCGGGAGGCGCCTACGAGCAGTACTTC.

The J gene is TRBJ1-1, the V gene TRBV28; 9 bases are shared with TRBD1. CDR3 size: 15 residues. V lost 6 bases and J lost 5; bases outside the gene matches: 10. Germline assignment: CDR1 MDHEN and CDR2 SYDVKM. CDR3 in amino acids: CASSSRDRDRTEAFF. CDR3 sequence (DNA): TGTGCCAGCAGCTCCCGGGACAGGGATCGAACTGAAGCTTTCTTT.

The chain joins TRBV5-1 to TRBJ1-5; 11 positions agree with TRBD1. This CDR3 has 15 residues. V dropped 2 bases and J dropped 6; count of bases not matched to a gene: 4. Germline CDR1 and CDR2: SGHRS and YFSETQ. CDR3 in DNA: TGCGCCAGCAGCTTTGGACAGGGGGCTGGTCAGCCCCAGCATTTT. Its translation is CASSFGQGAGQPQHF.

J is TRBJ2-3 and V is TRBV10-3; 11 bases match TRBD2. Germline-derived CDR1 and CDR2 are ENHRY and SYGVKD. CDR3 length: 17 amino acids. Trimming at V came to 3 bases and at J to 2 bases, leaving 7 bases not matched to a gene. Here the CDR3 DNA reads TGTGCCATCAGTGACCCTCTAGCGGGAGGCACCACAGATACGCAGTATTTT. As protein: CAISDPLAGGTTDTQYF.

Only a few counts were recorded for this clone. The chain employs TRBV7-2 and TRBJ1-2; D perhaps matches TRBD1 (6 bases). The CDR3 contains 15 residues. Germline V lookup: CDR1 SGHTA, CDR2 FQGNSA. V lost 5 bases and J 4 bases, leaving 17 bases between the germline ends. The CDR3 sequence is CASSPRTAATYGYTF. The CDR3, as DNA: TGTGCCAGCAGCCCGCGGACAGCTGCGACCTATGGCTACACCTTC.

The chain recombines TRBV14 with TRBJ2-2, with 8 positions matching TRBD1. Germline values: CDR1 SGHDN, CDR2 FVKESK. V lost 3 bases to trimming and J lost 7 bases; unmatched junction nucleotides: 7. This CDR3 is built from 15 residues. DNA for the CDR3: TGTGCCAGCAGCCAGAGCCAGGGGGCAATCGGGGAGCTGTTTTTT. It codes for CASSQSQGAIGELFF.

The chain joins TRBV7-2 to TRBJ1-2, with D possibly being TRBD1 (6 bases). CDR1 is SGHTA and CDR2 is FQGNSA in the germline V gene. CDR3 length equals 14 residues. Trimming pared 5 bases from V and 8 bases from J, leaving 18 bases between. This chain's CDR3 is CASSHQTGQAGYTF. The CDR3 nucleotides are TGTGCCAGCAGCCACCAGACAGGCCAGGCGGGCTACACCTTC. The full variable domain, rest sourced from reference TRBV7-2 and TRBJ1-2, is GAGVSQSPSNKVTEKGKDVELRCDPISGHTALYWYRQSLGQGLEFLIYFQGNSAPDKSGLPSDRFSAERTGGSVSTLTIQRTQQEDSAVYLCASSHQTGQAGYTFGSGTRLTVV.

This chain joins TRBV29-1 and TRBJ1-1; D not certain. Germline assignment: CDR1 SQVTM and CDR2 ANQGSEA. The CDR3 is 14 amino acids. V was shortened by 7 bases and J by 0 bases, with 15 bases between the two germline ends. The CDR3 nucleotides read TGCAGCGCCTGGCCCGGCGGAGTGAACACTGAAGCTTTCTTT. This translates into CSAWPGGVNTEAFF.

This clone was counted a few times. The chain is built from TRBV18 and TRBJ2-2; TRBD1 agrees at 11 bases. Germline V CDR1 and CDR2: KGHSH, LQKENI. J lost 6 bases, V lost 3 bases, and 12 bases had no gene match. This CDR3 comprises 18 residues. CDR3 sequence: CASSPYPTGTGGPGELFF. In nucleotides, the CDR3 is TGTGCCAGCTCACCCTATCCAACCGGGACAGGGGGGCCCGGGGAGCTGTTTTTT.

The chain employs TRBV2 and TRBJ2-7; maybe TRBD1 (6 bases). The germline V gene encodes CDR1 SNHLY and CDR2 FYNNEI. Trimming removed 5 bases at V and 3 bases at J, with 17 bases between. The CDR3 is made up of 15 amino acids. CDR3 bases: TGTGCCAGCAGTTGGGGGACACCATCTAGCTACGAGCAGTACTTC. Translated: CASSWGTPSSYEQYF.

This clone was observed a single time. The CDR3 DNA follows: TGTGCCAGCAGCCAGGGCCCTGTCACTGAAGCTTTCTTT. Residues: CASSQGPVTEAFF. The V and J genes are TRBV7-9 and TRBJ1-1; maybe TRBD1 (5 bases). This CDR3 has 13 residues. CDR1 is SEHNR, CDR2 FQNEAQ, per germline (reference sequence). Trimming pared 5 bases from V and 4 bases from J, leaving 11 bases between.

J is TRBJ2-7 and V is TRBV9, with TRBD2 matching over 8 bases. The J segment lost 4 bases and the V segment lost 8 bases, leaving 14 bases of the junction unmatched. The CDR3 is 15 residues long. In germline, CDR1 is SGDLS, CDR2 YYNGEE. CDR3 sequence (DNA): TGTGCCAGTGGCCGGGGGGGCGCGGAGGATTACGAGCAGTACTTC. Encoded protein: CASGRGGAEDYEQYF.

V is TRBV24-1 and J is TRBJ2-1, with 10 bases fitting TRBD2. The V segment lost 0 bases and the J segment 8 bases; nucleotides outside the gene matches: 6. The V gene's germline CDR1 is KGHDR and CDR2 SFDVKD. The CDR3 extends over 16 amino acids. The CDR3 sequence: CATSDLTGSGRHEQFF. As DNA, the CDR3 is TGTGCCACCAGTGATTTGACTGGTAGCGGGAGGCATGAGCAGTTCTTC.

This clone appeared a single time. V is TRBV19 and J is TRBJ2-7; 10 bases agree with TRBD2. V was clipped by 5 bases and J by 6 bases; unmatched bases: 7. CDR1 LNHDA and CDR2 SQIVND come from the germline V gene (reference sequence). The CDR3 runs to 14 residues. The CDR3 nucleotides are TGTGCCAGTAGTTCCGGGACTAGCGTCACCGAGCAGTACTTC. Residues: CASSSGTSVTEQYF.